This T cell receptor (beta chain) was found in a study of PD-1 blockade in classical Hodgkin lymphoma. Overall study: Patients got intravenous nivolumab 3 mg/kg every 2 weeks.

Study observations and caveats: Newly diagnosed patients were said to have less baseline TCR diversity than healthy donors did. A significant rise in TCR diversity by C4D1 was seen for CD4+ but not CD8+ cells.

This clone came up a few times. Its antigen is currently unknown. Only in-frame clones appear in the TCRdb table, and some are missing; sequencing was by immunoSEQ multiplex PCR. The sample holds thousands of clones, about 61% seen once. Time point specified: cycle 4 day 1 (C4D1), after six to seven weeks of nivolumab. Each patient experienced a relapse that followed autologous stem cell transplantation, and brentuximab vedotin exposure varied. Magnetic depletion of non-target cells from thawed PBMCs yielded purified CD8+ T cells. The receptor was derived from a human donor with classical Hodgkin lymphoma. The sample consisted of CD8+ T cells from blood, taken before the fourth cycle of nivolumab.

The CDR3 sequence: CASRRDSNQPQHF. The DNA of the CDR3 is TGTGCCAGCAGGCGGGATAGCAATCAGCCCCAGCATTTT. V is TRBV9 and J is TRBJ1-5; no firm D call. Trimming cost V 5 bases and J 0 bases, with 6 bases left between them. In germline, CDR1 is SGDLS, CDR2 YYNGEE. The CDR3 contains 13 residues.